This T cell receptor beta chain was recorded in a study of CD8+CD57+ T cells in acquired aplastic anemia. Overall study findings and caveats: Both patients and controls carried the same twenty-nine CD8+ CDR3 sequences. Patients did not significantly differ from controls in CD8+ Simpson's diversity.

Genomic DNA constituted the template upon which TCR beta VDJ and CDR3 profiling was performed. One entry per CDR3 protein results from TCRdb running MiXCR on the reads. This sample carries about 160,000 distinct CDR3 sequences, more than 40% of them seen once, and the ten largest clones take under 40%. This clonotype was counted only a few times. The antigen is undetermined. The ends were cut back, 8 bases at V and 6 bases at J, with 19 bases in the middle. CDR3 length: 14 amino acids. The germline gives CDR1 MNHNS, CDR2 SASEGT. An expansion of CD8+CD57+ cells by flow cytometry had been shown in patients chosen for sequencing. Each patient gave a blood sample that was collected before any therapy had been received.

The chain recombines TRBV6-1 with TRBJ1-1; D remains ambiguous. The source is a human donor with aplastic anemia. The specimen sequenced was sorted CD4+, CD8+, or CD8+CD57+ T cells (not recorded which) from PBMCs. As DNA, the CDR3 is TGTGCCAGCGTACCGGGCCCCCAGATTCCTGAAGCTTTCTTT. Protein: CASVPGPQIPEAFF.